The text below deals with one TCR beta chain. The sample belongs to a study of blood T cell repertoires in COVID-19. Across the whole study: In each case, the material was cDNA or gDNA derived from T cells, B-cell-depleted T cells, or PBMCs.

In the study's own analysis: Estimation of nucleated cell counts relied on the amplification of reference gene primers. Produced via immunoSEQ multiplex PCR; TCRdb's table is partial and in-frame only. D and trimming were read from the DNA, whereas the V and J calls and clone size are those reported in that table. The table lists over 200,000 clones, about nine tenths of them singletons. This study enrolled people aged 18 to 89 from about two dozen US geographic areas. Grouping used clinical history reported by participants in a survey and questionnaire. This CDR3 comprises 11 residues. The germline V gene has CDR1 GTSNPN and CDR2 SVGIG (reference sequence).

This sequence was found in a woman between 50 and 59 years old in a cohort exposed to, infected with or recovered from COVID-19 (not recorded which). The sequenced sample consisted of PBMCs or T cells enriched from blood (not recorded which). The V call is TRBV30, the J call TRBJ1-2; perhaps TRBD1 as D (5 bases). The CDR3 is CVQREGLGYTF. The DNA for the CDR3 is TGTGTACAACGGGAGGGGCTTGGCTACACCTTC. The whole variable domain, filled in from reference TRBV30 and TRBJ1-2, reads SQTIHQWPATLVQPVGSPLSLECTVEGTSNPNLYWYRQAAGRGLQLLFYSVGIGQISSEVPQNLSASRPQDRQFILSSKKLLLSDSGFYLCVQREGLGYTFGSGTRLTVV.